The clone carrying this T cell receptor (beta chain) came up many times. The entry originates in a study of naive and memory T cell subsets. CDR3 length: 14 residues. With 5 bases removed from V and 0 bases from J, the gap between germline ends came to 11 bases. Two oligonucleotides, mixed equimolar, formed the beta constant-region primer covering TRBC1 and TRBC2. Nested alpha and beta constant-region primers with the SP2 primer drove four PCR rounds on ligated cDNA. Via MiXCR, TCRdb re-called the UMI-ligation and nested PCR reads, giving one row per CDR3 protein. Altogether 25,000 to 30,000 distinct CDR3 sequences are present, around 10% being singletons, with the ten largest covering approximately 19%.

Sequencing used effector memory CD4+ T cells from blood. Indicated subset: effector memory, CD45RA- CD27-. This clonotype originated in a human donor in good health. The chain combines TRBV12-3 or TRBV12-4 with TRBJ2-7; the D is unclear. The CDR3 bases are TGTGCCAGCAGTCGAGGCCCGTTCTCCTACGAGCAGTACTTC. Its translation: CASSRGPFSYEQYF.